A single sample is the source of the 24 T cell receptor beta chains below, sequenced in a study of control samples from healthy donors and cancer patients (dated by TCRdb to between 2020 and 2021). The library was produced with the immunoSEQ multiplex PCR assay. TCRdb took this table from immuneACCESS and kept in-frame rearrangements with V and J called. Such tables lack part of the clones; where checked against another copy, unresolved V genes explain under half of the gap, and the rest is unexplained. In this sample the table shows about 150,000 clones, about 90% of which occur a single time. The ten most abundant clones make up over 1.5% of the sample. The sequencing input was blood. The receptors were gathered from a man aged 18 to 35 in good health.

The chain recombines TRBV21-1 with TRBJ2-5; TRBD2, the D gene given by the table, was not confirmed from the DNA. TRBV21-1 is marked as a pseudogene. This CDR3 is 16 amino acids long. The CDR3 sequence is CASSYLRVKGRETQYF. The DNA of the CDR3 is TGTGCCAGCAGCTACCTCAGGGTCAAGGGGAGGGAGACCCAGTACTTC.

This chain connects TRBV5-4 to TRBJ2-5; 10 nucleotides match TRBD1. Germline CDR1 is SGHNT and CDR2 is YYREEE (reference sequence). V was clipped by 3 bases and J by 1 base; unmatched bases: 9. CDR3 length: 17 amino acids. CDR3 region: CASSYPPGDRGQETQYF. CDR3 in DNA: TGTGCCAGCAGCTACCCCCCGGGGGACAGGGGCCAAGAGACCCAGTACTTC.

The CDR3, as DNA: TGTGCCAGCAGCTTAGCAGGGGTGAATGAGCAGTTCTTC. Its translation: CASSLAGVNEQFF. The rearrangement uses TRBV7-9 and TRBJ2-1; D perhaps matches TRBD1 (5 bases). This CDR3 contains 13 residues. Trimming stripped 0 bases from V and 7 bases from J, with 7 bases between. Germline V lookup: CDR1 SEHNR, CDR2 FQNEAQ (reference sequence).

J is TRBJ1-6 and V is TRBV3-1 (or the pseudogene TRBV3-2), with D unclear. The CDR3 loop spans 16 amino acids. With 0 bases removed from V and 6 bases from J, the gap between germline ends came to 12 bases. Germline-derived CDR1 and CDR2 are LGHDT and YNNKEL (reference sequence). CDR3 in DNA: TGTGCCAGCAGCCAAGATAGTCGGCAGCCTAATTCACCCCTCCACTTT. Translating gives CASSQDSRQPNSPLHF.

The CDR3 spells CASSPRKRGGATDTQYF. CDR3 DNA sequence: TGTGCCAGCTCACCACGAAAGCGGGGGGGCGCCACAGATACGCAGTATTTT. This sequence joins TRBV18 and TRBJ2-3, with 10 bases fitting TRBD2. There are 17 residues in the CDR3. The V segment lost 1 base and the J segment 2 bases; nucleotides outside the gene matches: 6. The V gene's germline CDR1 is KGHSH and CDR2 LQKENI.

This chain uses TRBV4-1 with TRBJ2-1; no clear D gene. Germline V lookup: CDR1 MGHRA, CDR2 YSYEKL. This CDR3 region has 18 residues. Deletions cut 0 bases from V and 7 bases from J, with 22 bases between. This chain's CDR3 is CASSQDSRPGYSPNEQFF. As DNA, the CDR3 is TGCGCCAGCAGCCAAGATTCCAGGCCCGGGTACTCACCTAATGAGCAGTTCTTC.

The chain recombines TRBV27 with TRBJ1-2; TRBD1 agrees at 7 bases. V shed 4 bases, J shed 2 bases, and the junction held 4 bases outside the gene matches. The CDR3 loop spans 14 amino acids. Germline CDR1 is MNHEY and CDR2 is SMNVEV (reference sequence). CDR3 residues: CASSSRGQNYGYTF. CDR3 sequence (DNA): TGTGCCAGCAGTTCGAGGGGGCAGAACTATGGCTACACCTTC.

The genes are TRBV28 and TRBJ1-5; a weak D match, TRBD1 (5 bases). The CDR3 runs 13 residues. Germline V gene sequence: CDR1 MDHEN, CDR2 SYDVKM. The V gene lost 6 bases and the J gene lost 4 bases, with 10 bases spanning the gap. The CDR3 region has the DNA TGTGCCAGCAGGGAGACAGTTAATCAGCCCCAGCATTTT. Amino acid sequence: CASRETVNQPQHF.

The rearrangement links TRBV5-1 to TRBJ1-5; maybe TRBD1 (5 bases). The CDR3 length is 18 residues. V was trimmed by 1 base and J by 1 base, leaving 18 bases between them. CDR1 SGHRS and CDR2 YFSETQ come from the germline V gene. The CDR3 bases are TGCGCCAGCAGCTTGCTACCCGGGGGGGGAGGGAGCAATCAGCCCCAGCATTTT. It translates to CASSLLPGGGGSNQPQHF.

This clone occurred once. This chain connects TRBV4-3 to TRBJ2-4; TRBD2 aligns across 13 bases. V gave up 4 bases and J gave up 0 bases; unmatched junction bases: 6. This CDR3 contains 18 residues. Germline CDR1 and CDR2: LGHNA and YSLEER. The DNA of the CDR3 is TGCGCCAGCAGCCGAGGACTAGCGGGGGACTTAGCCAAAAACATTCAGTACTTC. Translated, it gives CASSRGLAGDLAKNIQYF.

The chain is built from TRBV4-3 and TRBJ2-5; D possibly matches TRBD1 or TRBD2 (5 bases each). The CDR3 consists of 15 residues. V shed 0 bases and J shed 3 bases, with 11 bases lying between them. Germline CDR1 reads LGHNA; CDR2 reads YSLEER. The CDR3 coding sequence is TGCGCCAGCAGCCAAGATGTAGCGACAGAAGAGACCCAGTACTTC. Residues: CASSQDVATEETQYF.

This clone was detected a few times. The genes are TRBV5-6 and TRBJ1-3; D uncertain. Germline values: CDR1 SGHDT, CDR2 YYEEEE. The length of the CDR3 is 15 residues. V dropped 2 bases and J dropped 0 bases, with 9 bases sitting between them. The CDR3 sequence is CASSFGVDSGNTIYF. The CDR3 DNA follows: TGTGCCAGCAGCTTCGGGGTCGACTCTGGAAACACCATATATTTT. Full variable domain (rest looked up from reference TRBV5-6 and TRBJ1-3): DAGVTQSPTHLIKTRGQQVTLRCSPKSGHDTVSWYQQALGQGPQFIFQYYEEEERQRGNFPDRFSGHQFPNYSSELNVNALLLGDSALYLCASSFGVDSGNTIYFGEGSWLTVV.

The chain is built from TRBV5-1 and TRBJ2-2; the D is unclear. Germline V gene sequence: CDR1 SGHRS, CDR2 YFSETQ. The CDR3 covers 14 residues. V gave up 0 bases and J gave up 1 base, with 4 bases separating them. CDR3 nucleotide sequence: TGCGCCAGCAGCTTGGACGGGAACACCGGGGAGCTGTTTTTT. This gives the protein CASSLDGNTGELFF.

This sequence joins TRBV5-4 and TRBJ2-7, with TRBD1 as a possible D gene (5 bases). CDR1 is SGHNT and CDR2 is YYREEE in the germline V gene (reference sequence). The CDR3 length is 15 residues. Trimming left V 1 base short and J 0 bases short, with 11 bases between. CDR3 protein: CASSLRQLSSYEQYF. CDR3 bases: TGTGCCAGCAGCTTGAGACAGTTGAGCTCCTACGAGCAGTACTTC.

This clone appeared a few times. V and J are TRBV13 and TRBJ1-4; 8 bases align to TRBD1. Germline values: CDR1 PRHDT, CDR2 FYEKMQ (reference sequence). The CDR3 is 15 amino acids. V lost 3 bases to trimming and J lost 4 bases; unmatched junction nucleotides: 4. The CDR3: CASSFLGQGNEKLFF. CDR3 nucleotides: TGTGCCAGCAGCTTCCTCGGACAGGGTAATGAAAAACTGTTTTTT.

This chain uses TRBV5-1 with TRBJ2-3, with 8 bases fitting TRBD1. The junction had 4 bases not matched to a gene; V was cut back by 1 base and J by 3 bases. Germline V lookup: CDR1 SGHRS, CDR2 YFSETQ. The CDR3 totals 15 residues. CDR3 residues: CASSLFQGATDTQYF. DNA of the CDR3: TGCGCCAGCAGCTTGTTTCAGGGGGCGACAGATACGCAGTATTTT.

This clone was counted once. Germline is not matched at one junction end, which may reflect a read error. The chain is built from TRBV18 and TRBJ1-2; TRBD1 matches 7 bases. This CDR3 has 13 residues. Germline V gene sequence: CDR1 KGHSH, CDR2 LQKENI. The chain's CDR3 is CASSSPTGLGYTF. As DNA, the CDR3 is TGTGCCAGCTCATCACCGACAGGGCTGGGCTACACCTTC. Drawing the rest from reference TRBV18 and TRBJ1-2, the complete variable domain is NAGVMQNPRHLVRRRGQEARLRCSPMKGHSHVYWYRQLPEEGLKFMVYLQKENIIDESGMPKERFSAEFPKEGPSILRIQQVVRGDSAAYFCASSSPTGLGYTFGSGTRLTVV.

This rearrangement joins TRBV5-5 to TRBJ2-6; no firm D call. The CDR3 is 15 amino acids. V was trimmed by 2 bases and J by 2 bases, leaving 8 bases between them. The germline V gene encodes CDR1 SGHKS and CDR2 YYEKEE (reference sequence). The CDR3 reads CASSLTLTGANVLTF. Written as DNA, the CDR3 is TGTGCCAGCAGCTTAACCCTGACTGGGGCCAACGTCCTGACTTTC.

This chain joins TRBV9 and TRBJ2-3; D might be TRBD1 or TRBD2, each matching 5 bases. V was trimmed by 3 bases and J by 10 bases, leaving 9 bases between them. CDR1 is SGDLS and CDR2 is YYNGEE in the germline V gene. CDR3 length equals 11 residues. The CDR3 spells CASSGGGAQYF. The CDR3 DNA is TGTGCCAGCAGCGGTGGGGGAGCGCAGTATTTT.

The chain employs TRBV19 and TRBJ1-5, with D possibly being TRBD1 (5 bases). The germline gives CDR1 LNHDA, CDR2 SQIVND (reference sequence). The CDR3 runs 16 residues. Trimming left V 1 base short and J 7 bases short, with 17 bases between. In DNA, the CDR3 is TGTGCCAGTAGTATAGTCGGGTTTCGGGGGGACCAGCCCCAGCATTTT. This translates into CASSIVGFRGDQPQHF.

This clone was counted a few times. CDR3 loop: CAGQQGVNQPQHF. CDR3 bases: TGTGCCGGCCAACAGGGGGTCAATCAGCCCCAGCATTTT. The rearrangement uses TRBV2 and TRBJ1-5; 8 nucleotides align to TRBD1. This CDR3 contains 13 residues. The germline CDR1 and CDR2 sequences are SNHLY and FYNNEI. The trim removed 11 bases at V and 3 bases at J, leaving 6 bases unmatched.

This sequence joins TRBV29-1 and TRBJ2-1, with 7 bases identical to TRBD1. J gave up 8 bases and V 0 bases, and 7 bases lay outside the gene matches. This CDR3 region has 14 residues. CDR1 SQVTM and CDR2 ANQGSEA come from the germline V gene. This CDR3 reads CSVEDRTGMDEQFF. The CDR3 nucleotides read TGCAGCGTTGAAGATAGGACAGGCATGGATGAGCAGTTCTTC.

This sequence joins TRBV11-2 and TRBJ2-3; either TRBD1 or TRBD2 may supply D (6 bases each). Between the trimmed V and J ends, which lost 0 bases and 4 bases, there was a span of 11 bases. Germline CDR1 reads SGHAT; CDR2 reads FQNNGV. CDR3 length: 15 residues. The CDR3, as DNA: TGTGCCAGCAGCTTAGAGGACTACAGGGCAGATACGCAGTATTTT. Protein sequence: CASSLEDYRADTQYF.

J is TRBJ2-3 and V is TRBV19; D is undetermined. V lost 3 bases, J lost 2 bases, and 9 bases lay in between. This CDR3 has 14 amino acids. Germline CDR1 and CDR2: LNHDA and SQIVND (reference sequence). CDR3 coding DNA: TGTGCCAGTAGTATGGGTCAGACCACAGATACGCAGTATTTT. As protein: CASSMGQTTDTQYF.